These 10 T cell receptor beta chains were sequenced from one sample in a study of lymphopenia after photon versus proton radiotherapy. Produced via immunoSEQ multiplex PCR; TCRdb's table is partial and in-frame only. The sample contains more than 50,000 clones, more than 70% of which appear only once. The source was peripheral blood, collected from a patient treated with photon-based radiotherapy. These receptor sequences come from a man aged 45-65 years with gastric cancer.

The chain carries TRBV30 and TRBJ2-3; TRBD2 aligns across 12 bases. Looked up from germline, CDR1 is GTSNPN and CDR2 is SVGIG (reference sequence). The trim removed 0 bases at V and 2 bases at J, leaving 3 bases unmatched. The length of the CDR3 is 16 residues. The CDR3 DNA sequence: TGTGCCTGGAGTGTACGACTAGCGGGGGACACAGATACGCAGTATTTT. It specifies CAWSVRLAGDTDTQYF.

The chain uses TRBV5-1 and TRBJ2-7, with TRBD2 matching 7 bases. The CDR3 loop spans 15 amino acids. J was trimmed by 2 bases and V by 2 bases; bases with no gene match: 7. CDR1 is SGHRS and CDR2 is YFSETQ in the germline V gene. CDR3 region: CASSFLVGGTYEQYF. CDR3 sequence (DNA): TGCGCCAGCAGCTTCCTCGTCGGGGGGACCTACGAGCAGTACTTC. Complete variable domain (other parts from reference TRBV5-1 and TRBJ2-7): KAGVTQTPRYLIKTRGQQVTLSCSPISGHRSVSWYQQTPGQGLQFLFEYFSETQRNKGNFPGRFSGRQFSNSRSEMNVSTLELGDSALYLCASSFLVGGTYEQYFGPGTRLTVT.

The count of this clone is one. The chain recombines TRBV19 with TRBJ2-2, with D tentatively TRBD2 (6 bases). V lost 3 bases and J 4 bases, leaving 15 bases between the germline ends. There are 16 residues in the CDR3. The V gene's germline CDR1 is LNHDA and CDR2 SQIVND (reference sequence). CDR3 nucleotides: TGTGCCAGTAGTATGAGGGCGGGACGGCGCACCGGGGAGCTGTTTTTT. As protein: CASSMRAGRRTGELFF.

The genes are TRBV7-2 and TRBJ2-5, with 10 nucleotides matching TRBD2. The V gene end was trimmed by 4 bases and the J gene end by 6 bases; junction bases not matched to a gene: 8. Germline lookup yields CDR1 SGHTA and CDR2 FQGNSA. The CDR3 is 15 residues long. The CDR3, as DNA: TGTGCCAGCAGCTCCTCCCTAGCGGGAGCACAGACCCAGTACTTC. Amino acid sequence: CASSSSLAGAQTQYF.

In this sample, this clone turned up once. This chain connects TRBV15 to TRBJ2-7, with 7 bases matching TRBD1. In germline, CDR1 is LNHNV, CDR2 YYDKDF (reference sequence). Trimming cost V 4 bases and J 0 bases; bases outside gene matches: 6. The CDR3 totals 15 residues. The CDR3 coding sequence is TGTGCCACCAGCAAACAGACAGGGAGCTCCTACGAGCAGTACTTC. Translated, it gives CATSKQTGSSYEQYF. The whole variable domain, remainder taken from reference TRBV15 and TRBJ2-7, is DAMVIQNPRYQVTQFGKPVTLSCSQTLNHNVMYWYQQKSSQAPKLLFHYYDKDFNNEADTPDNFQSRRPNTSFCFLDIRSPGLGDTAMYLCATSKQTGSSYEQYFGPGTRLTVT.

The CDR3 bases are TGTGCCAGCAGTTTAAGACTAGCGGGAGTAACAGATACGCAGTATTTT. It codes for CASSLRLAGVTDTQYF. The chain combines TRBV27 with TRBJ2-3; 12 bases line up with TRBD2. The CDR3 has 16 residues. V shed 2 bases and J 3 bases; nucleotides not matched to a gene: 3. The germline gives CDR1 MNHEY, CDR2 SMNVEV (reference sequence).

This clone was counted a single time. CDR3 bases: TGTGCCAGCAGCCTTAGGGGGTTTGGGGACAGGCATGACAATGAGCAGTTCTTC. As protein: CASSLRGFGDRHDNEQFF. The rearrangement uses TRBV7-9 and TRBJ2-1; TRBD1 aligns across 8 bases. J was trimmed by 5 bases and V by 5 bases; bases with no gene match: 17. Germline lookup yields CDR1 SEHNR and CDR2 FQNEAQ (reference sequence). CDR3 length: 18 residues.

The chain joins TRBV11-1 to TRBJ1-1; perhaps TRBD1 as D (5 bases). V lost 7 bases, J lost 4 bases, and 16 bases lay in between. The CDR3 loop spans 14 amino acids. CDR1 is SGHAT and CDR2 is FQDESV in the germline V gene (reference sequence). The CDR3 loop reads CASTLGSQGTEAFF. The CDR3 DNA reads as TGTGCCAGCACCCTGGGGTCCCAGGGCACTGAAGCTTTCTTT.

The rearrangement joins TRBV30 to TRBJ2-2, with D tentatively TRBD1 or TRBD2 (5 bases each). Looked up from germline, CDR1 is GTSNPN and CDR2 is SVGIG (reference sequence). CDR3 length: 16 amino acids. Trimming cost V 1 base and J 2 bases, with 14 bases left between them. In DNA form, the CDR3 reads TGTGCCTGGAGTGGGAAAGGGACGGTAAACACCGGGGAGCTGTTTTTT. It translates to CAWSGKGTVNTGELFF.

The chain joins TRBV5-6 to TRBJ2-1, with a tentative D call TRBD2 (6 bases). This CDR3 comprises 15 residues. The ends were cut back, 2 bases at V and 3 bases at J, with 12 bases in the middle. The germline gives CDR1 SGHDT, CDR2 YYEEEE. CDR3 amino acids: CASSFSTGDYNEQFF. In nucleotides, the CDR3 is TGTGCCAGCAGCTTTTCGACGGGAGACTACAATGAGCAGTTCTTC.